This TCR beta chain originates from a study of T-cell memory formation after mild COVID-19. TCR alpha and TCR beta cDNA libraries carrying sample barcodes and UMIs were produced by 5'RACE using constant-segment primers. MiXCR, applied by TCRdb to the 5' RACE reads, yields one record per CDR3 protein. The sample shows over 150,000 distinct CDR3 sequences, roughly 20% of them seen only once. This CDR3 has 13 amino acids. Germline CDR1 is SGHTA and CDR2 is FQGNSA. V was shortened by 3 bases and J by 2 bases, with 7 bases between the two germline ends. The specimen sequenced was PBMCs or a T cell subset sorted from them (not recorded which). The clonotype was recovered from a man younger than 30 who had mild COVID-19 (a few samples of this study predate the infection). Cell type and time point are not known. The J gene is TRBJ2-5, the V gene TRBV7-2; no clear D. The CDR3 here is CASSFQTQETQYF. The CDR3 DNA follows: TGTGCCAGCAGCTTCCAGACGCAAGAGACCCAGTACTTC.